Below, 32 T cell receptor beta chains from the same sample are listed, as sequenced in a study of blood T cell repertoires in COVID-19 (dated by TCRdb to between 2020 and 2021). Library method: the immunoSEQ multiplex PCR assay. TCRdb limited this immuneACCESS table to in-frame rearrangements with V and J called. A share of clones is missing; checked studies link under half to unresolved V genes, and the rest is unexplained. Present in this sample are 150,000 to 200,000 clones, about 92% of which were seen just once. The ten largest clones represent less than 2% of the sample. The specimen sequenced was peripheral blood. Receptors originate from a woman aged 55 to 70 with COVID-19, enrolled during active disease.

This clone turned up a few times. The chain combines TRBV5-8 with TRBJ1-2; TRBD1 aligns across 9 bases. Germline CDR1 is SGHTS and CDR2 is YDEGEE. Unmatched junction bases numbered 6, after V lost 4 bases and J lost 2 bases. The CDR3 sequence is 15 residues long. CDR3: CASSLRQGDNYGYTF. CDR3 coding DNA: TGTGCCAGCAGCCTCCGACAGGGGGACAACTATGGCTACACCTTC. The complete variable domain, with remaining parts taken from reference TRBV5-8 and TRBJ1-2, reads EAGVTQSPTHLIKTRGQQATLRCSPISGHTSVYWYQQALGLGLQFLLWYDEGEERNRGNFPPRFSGRQFPNYSSELNVNALELEDSALYLCASSLRQGDNYGYTFGSGTRLTVV.

J is TRBJ1-1 and V is TRBV19, with 10 bases aligning to TRBD1. V trimming: 4 bases; J trimming: 10 bases; junction bases outside the gene matches: 15. CDR3 length: 16 amino acids. The germline V gene encodes CDR1 LNHDA and CDR2 SQIVND (reference sequence). In DNA form, the CDR3 reads TGTGCCAGTAGTACCCCCGGGACAGGGGCGATGGGGAGAGCTTTCTTT. Amino acids: CASSTPGTGAMGRAFF.

The J gene is TRBJ2-1, the V gene TRBV7-9; TRBD1 might be the D (5 bases). This CDR3 has 13 residues. Germline V gives CDR1 SEHNR, CDR2 FQNEAQ (reference sequence). Trimming shortened V by 10 bases and J by 3 bases, and 13 bases separated the two germline ends. CDR3 sequence: CATRRTNYNEQFF. As DNA, the CDR3 is TGTGCCACCCGGCGGACAAACTACAATGAGCAGTTCTTC. Full variable domain (remainder filled in from reference TRBV7-9 and TRBJ2-1): DTGVSQNPRHKITKRGQNVTFRCDPISEHNRLYWYRQTLGQGPEFLTYFQNEAQLEKSRLLSDRFSAERPKGSFSTLEIQRTEQGDSAMYLCATRRTNYNEQFFGPGTRLTVL.

V is TRBV7-2 and J is TRBJ2-1; 8 bases agree with TRBD1. CDR3 size: 17 residues. V was pared by 5 bases and J by 6 bases, with 15 bases of the junction left unmatched. The germline V gene has CDR1 SGHTA and CDR2 FQGNSA. The CDR3 sequence is CASSPTGRTGKGNEQFF. The CDR3 DNA reads TGTGCCAGCAGCCCTACCGGGCGGACAGGGAAGGGCAATGAGCAGTTCTTC.

The V gene is TRBV10-3, the J gene TRBJ1-2; 7 bases fit TRBD1. The trim removed 0 bases at V and 7 bases at J, leaving 5 bases unmatched. This CDR3 comprises 14 residues. Germline-derived CDR1 and CDR2 are ENHRY and SYGVKD. In DNA, the CDR3 is TGTGCCATCAGTGAGTCACACGACAGGGCTGGCTACACCTTC. Translated: CAISESHDRAGYTF.

The rearrangement joins TRBV18 to TRBJ1-1; D is unresolved. This CDR3 is built from 16 residues. The germline V gene encodes CDR1 KGHSH and CDR2 LQKENI. Trimming took 4 bases from V and 1 from J, leaving 16 bases between them. The CDR3 loop is CASSLNGVRGNTEAFF. CDR3 in DNA: TGTGCCAGCTCACTCAACGGAGTACGGGGGAACACTGAAGCTTTCTTT.

The chain has TRBV7-9 and TRBJ2-1; D may be TRBD1 (6 bases). The ends were cut back, 8 bases at V and 2 bases at J, with 10 bases in the middle. CDR1 is SEHNR, CDR2 FQNEAQ, per germline (reference sequence). CDR3 length: 13 amino acids. DNA for the CDR3: TGTGCCAGCGGGGGCGAAGCCTACAATGAGCAGTTCTTC. This sequence encodes CASGGEAYNEQFF. Full variable domain (remainder filled in from reference TRBV7-9 and TRBJ2-1): DTGVSQNPRHKITKRGQNVTFRCDPISEHNRLYWYRQTLGQGPEFLTYFQNEAQLEKSRLLSDRFSAERPKGSFSTLEIQRTEQGDSAMYLCASGGEAYNEQFFGPGTRLTVL.

The V call is TRBV6-5, the J call TRBJ1-6; D possibly corresponds to TRBD1 (6 bases). Germline CDR1 MNHEY, CDR2 SVGAGI. The CDR3 has 13 residues. V was clipped by 6 bases and J by 7 bases, with 10 bases between them. CDR3 bases: TGTGCCAGCAGGTGGACAGAGAATTCACCCCTCCACTTT. Its protein product is CASRWTENSPLHF.

Here the CDR3 DNA reads TGTGCCATCAGTGAGTCCGGACTCCCGAACACTGAAGCTTTCTTT. Its protein is CAISESGLPNTEAFF. The gene calls are TRBV10-3 and TRBJ1-1; no definite D call. Germline-derived CDR1 and CDR2 are ENHRY and SYGVKD. Deletions cut 0 bases from V and 1 base from J, with 9 bases between. The CDR3 has 15 amino acids.

This clone was recorded a few times. The rearrangement joins TRBV4-1 to TRBJ1-5; D remains ambiguous. Germline-derived CDR1 and CDR2 are MGHRA and YSYEKL. CDR3 length equals 17 residues. The germline V and J ends were trimmed by 1 base and 3 bases, with 16 bases remaining between them. CDR3 sequence reads: CASSQVKARGFNQPQHF. The CDR3 nucleotides read TGCGCCAGCAGCCAAGTTAAGGCCAGAGGGTTCAATCAGCCCCAGCATTTT.

This clone has just one count. The chain combines TRBV5-1 with TRBJ1-4; a possible D gene is TRBD1 (5 bases). Trimming took off 7 bases at V and 0 bases at J, with 19 bases between the two ends. Germline V gene sequence: CDR1 SGHRS, CDR2 YFSETQ. The CDR3 consists of 17 residues. The DNA for the CDR3 is TGCGCCAGCTCCCGGGACTCTCTAGAAGCAACTAATGAAAAACTGTTTTTT. It yields the protein CASSRDSLEATNEKLFF.

V is TRBV5-1 and J is TRBJ1-3; no firm D call. This CDR3 region has 15 residues. V lost 1 base to trimming and J lost 0 bases, with 8 bases between them. Germline loops: CDR1 SGHRS, CDR2 YFSETQ. DNA for the CDR3: TGCGCCAGCAGCTTGCTCGGGGACTCTGGAAACACCATATATTTT. Translation gives CASSLLGDSGNTIYF.

This chain joins TRBV9 and TRBJ1-2; weak D call: TRBD1 (5 bases). Trimming removed 0 bases from V and 2 bases from J, with 11 bases in between. Germline lookup yields CDR1 SGDLS and CDR2 YYNGEE. The CDR3 sequence is 15 residues long. The CDR3 region is CASSVGQSPNYGYTF. The DNA of the CDR3 is TGTGCCAGCAGCGTAGGACAGTCTCCCAACTATGGCTACACCTTC.

V is TRBV4-3 and J is TRBJ2-7, with 7 bases lining up with TRBD1. V lost 5 bases, J lost 3 bases, and 4 bases stayed unmatched. Germline V CDR1 and CDR2: LGHNA, YSLEER. This CDR3 has 13 residues. Written as DNA, the CDR3 is TGCGCCAGCAGCAGGGGACAGCTCTACGAGCAGTACTTC. Amino acids: CASSRGQLYEQYF.

This clone was counted once. J is TRBJ1-1 and V is TRBV14; 7 bases fit TRBD1. Germline assignment: CDR1 SGHDN and CDR2 FVKESK. The CDR3 is 15 amino acids. With V trimmed by 2 bases and J by 1 base, 4 bases remained unmatched. The CDR3 reads CASSQMTGRNTEAFF. The CDR3 DNA is TGTGCCAGCAGCCAAATGACAGGGCGGAACACTGAAGCTTTCTTT.

The chain links TRBV7-3 to TRBJ1-5, with 7 nucleotides matching TRBD1. This CDR3 region has 13 residues. Germline CDR1 is SGHTA and CDR2 is FQGTGA. J was trimmed by 4 bases and V by 5 bases; bases with no gene match: 2. CDR3: CASSRTGNQPQHF. The CDR3 DNA reads as TGTGCCAGCAGCCGGACAGGTAATCAGCCCCAGCATTTT.

The chain combines TRBV30 with TRBJ2-1; TRBD2 is a possible D gene (6 bases). The CDR3 has 14 residues. Germline loops: CDR1 GTSNPN, CDR2 SVGIG (reference sequence). Deletions cut 1 base from V and 2 bases from J, with 9 bases between. The CDR3 bases are TGTGCCTGGAGTGGGGGCGGGGCCTACAATGAGCAGTTCTTC. As protein: CAWSGGGAYNEQFF.

This clone was found once. The chain is built from TRBV2 and TRBJ1-3; D unresolved. CDR3 size: 13 residues. With 3 bases removed from V and 4 bases from J, the gap between germline ends came to 7 bases. Germline V gene sequence: CDR1 SNHLY, CDR2 FYNNEI. Here the CDR3 DNA reads TGTGCCAGCAGTGAGGAGAGGGGAAACACCATATATTTT. Translating it yields CASSEERGNTIYF.

This clone was seen a handful of times. The J gene is TRBJ2-7, the V gene TRBV10-3; 12 bases fit TRBD1. J was trimmed by 3 bases and V by 4 bases; bases with no gene match: 7. The CDR3 has 16 residues. The germline gives CDR1 ENHRY, CDR2 SYGVKD. CDR3 DNA sequence: TGTGCCATCAGTGGACCCGGGACAGGGGGCTTCTACGAGCAGTACTTC. Translated, it gives CAISGPGTGGFYEQYF.

V usage is TRBV5-1 and J usage is TRBJ2-7, with 8 bases that match TRBD2. V gave up 1 base and J gave up 3 bases; unmatched junction bases: 6. The length of the CDR3 is 15 residues. Germline CDR1 is SGHRS and CDR2 is YFSETQ. CDR3 nucleotide sequence: TGCGCCAGCAGCTTGAGTAGCGGGGAAAACTACGAGCAGTACTTC. It codes for CASSLSSGENYEQYF.

The CDR3 region is CASSQDPGQSNQPQHF. The CDR3 DNA is TGTGCCAGCAGCCAAGATCCGGGACAGAGCAATCAGCCCCAGCATTTT. The rearrangement links TRBV4-2 to TRBJ1-5; 7 bases align to TRBD1. Germline CDR1 reads LGHNA; CDR2 reads YNFKEQ. The junction had 3 bases not matched to a gene; V was cut back by 0 bases and J by 1 base. This CDR3 region has 16 residues.

This chain joins TRBV18 and TRBJ2-3, with TRBD2 matching over 11 bases. The germline V gene has CDR1 KGHSH and CDR2 LQKENI. CDR3 length: 17 amino acids. V was clipped by 2 bases and J by 1 base; unmatched bases: 5. The CDR3 is CASSPTLAGGRTDTQYF. CDR3 in DNA: TGTGCCAGCTCACCAACGCTAGCGGGGGGCCGCACAGATACGCAGTATTTT.

The V gene is TRBV9, the J gene TRBJ2-1; 10 nucleotides align to TRBD2. The germline V gene has CDR1 SGDLS and CDR2 YYNGEE. V gave up 4 bases and J gave up 6 bases; unmatched junction bases: 13. This CDR3 spans 17 amino acids. The CDR3: CASSRRGAGGPINEQFF. CDR3 bases: TGTGCCAGCAGCCGACGGGGAGCGGGGGGGCCAATCAATGAGCAGTTCTTC.

The V call is TRBV9, the J call TRBJ1-1, with a weak D call TRBD1 (5 bases). In germline, CDR1 is SGDLS, CDR2 YYNGEE. The CDR3 spans 14 residues. With 0 bases removed from V and 4 bases from J, the gap between germline ends came to 10 bases. DNA of the CDR3: TGTGCCAGCAGCGTAGCCGGGGGGATCACTGAAGCTTTCTTT. This translates into CASSVAGGITEAFF.

This chain uses TRBV19 with TRBJ1-5, with a possible D match to TRBD1 (5 bases). This CDR3 has 13 residues. The germline CDR1 and CDR2 sequences are LNHDA and SQIVND (reference sequence). Trimming took off 5 bases at V and 6 bases at J, with 11 bases between the two ends. CDR3 amino acids: CASSPSGIQPQHF. CDR3 bases: TGTGCCAGTAGTCCCTCAGGGATTCAGCCCCAGCATTTT.

V is TRBV5-5 and J is TRBJ1-3; 8 bases map to TRBD1. The germline V gene has CDR1 SGHKS and CDR2 YYEKEE (reference sequence). Germline trimming cut 3 bases from V and 0 bases from J; bases unmatched to any gene: 2. This CDR3 contains 15 residues. CDR3 DNA sequence: TGTGCCAGCAGCTGGGACAGGACCTCTGGAAACACCATATATTTT. This sequence encodes CASSWDRTSGNTIYF.

The J gene is TRBJ1-3, the V gene TRBV4-2; D not resolved. Between the trimmed V and J ends, which lost 0 bases and 0 bases, there was a span of 12 bases. CDR1 and CDR2 (germline): LGHNA, YNFKEQ. The CDR3 length is 17 residues. CDR3: CASSQEGTLISGNTIYF. The CDR3 nucleotides read TGTGCCAGCAGCCAAGAGGGCACATTAATCTCTGGAAACACCATATATTTT.

The chain is built from TRBV7-2 and TRBJ1-1; 12 nucleotides match TRBD1. V was pared by 5 bases and J by 4 bases, with 8 bases of the junction left unmatched. The CDR3 covers 16 residues. Germline assignment: CDR1 SGHTA and CDR2 FQGNSA. The CDR3 here is CASSPRAGQGATEAFF. In DNA form, the CDR3 reads TGTGCCAGCAGCCCCCGAGCGGGACAGGGGGCCACTGAAGCTTTCTTT.

The sample holds a few counts of this clone. This chain links TRBV6-6 with TRBJ1-5; D is ambiguous. V was cut by 3 bases and J by 10 bases, with 13 bases left in between. From germline, CDR1 is MNHNY and CDR2 SVGAGI (reference sequence). This CDR3 has 13 amino acids. The CDR3 bases are TGTGCCAGCAGTTATCTTTTCACTAATCCCCAGCATTTT. This codes for CASSYLFTNPQHF.

The chain joins TRBV19 to TRBJ1-5, with no clear D. This CDR3 comprises 12 residues. Per germline, CDR1 LNHDA and CDR2 SQIVND (reference sequence). The V end lost 9 bases, the J end lost 2 bases, and 8 bases lay between the germline ends. The CDR3 nucleotides are TGTGCCAGCCATGGCCGCAATCAGCCCCAGCATTTT. Its protein product is CASHGRNQPQHF.

The DNA of the CDR3 is TGTGCCAGTAGCCGGTCGCAACTCGCAACTAATGAAAAACTGTTTTTT. This codes for CASSRSQLATNEKLFF. V is TRBV19 and J is TRBJ1-4; D uncertain. The V gene's germline CDR1 is LNHDA and CDR2 SQIVND (reference sequence). The CDR3 totals 16 residues. Trimming shortened V by 6 bases and J by 0 bases, and 14 bases separated the two germline ends.

This clone was counted once. This chain uses TRBV10-3 with TRBJ2-5; the match to TRBD1 covers 8 bases. V lost 10 bases and J lost 8; bases outside the gene matches: 15. The CDR3 runs to 14 residues. Germline V gives CDR1 ENHRY, CDR2 SYGVKD. The CDR3 bases are TGTGCCACCAGGGAGACAGGGGATAAGGTAACCCAGTACTTC. It codes for CATRETGDKVTQYF.